This T cell receptor (beta chain) was recorded in a study of CD8 T cells in Susac syndrome. Negative isolation yielded CD4+ and CD8+ T cells, and FACS enriched TEMRA cells. Random-hexamer reverse transcription was applied to about 0.45 to 1 ug RNA. Across 54 Vbeta and 13 Jbeta, immunoSEQ multiplex PCR amplified TCR beta CDR3. TCRdb used MiXCR to reprocess the immunoSEQ multiplex PCR reads, holding one entry per CDR3 protein. The repertoire holds around 71,000 distinct CDR3 sequences, with under 96% as singletons. The CDR3 totals 10 residues. Trimming took off 5 bases at V and 2 bases at J, with 3 bases between the two ends. The germline CDR1 and CDR2 sequences are GTSNPN and SVGIG (reference sequence).

The chain employs TRBV30 and TRBJ2-5; D is ambiguous. The source of this sequence is a human donor with multiple sclerosis. The specimen was CD4+ T cells from PBMCs. The CDR3 bases are TGTGCCTGGGGACAAGAGACCCAGTACTTC. The encoded protein is CAWGQETQYF.